The text below deals with one T cell receptor beta chain. As yet, its antigen is unknown. The sample belongs to a study of tissue T cells after allogeneic stem cell transplantation. Study-level results: Within patients, tissue anatomy strongly shaped TCR repertoire composition.

Retrospectively chosen non-transplant comparators had other cancers and at least five gastrointestinal samples, without known gastrointestinal disease. V lost 8 bases and J lost 2; bases outside the gene matches: 5. The CDR3 sequence is 13 residues long. Germline V gene data show CDR1 as LGHDT and CDR2 as YNNKEL (reference sequence). Only in-frame clones appear in the TCRdb table, and some are missing; sequencing was by immunoSEQ multiplex PCR. The sample yields about 6,300 clones, approximately 70% seen once. This TCR came from a woman aged 18-49 years with breast cancer. The sequenced sample was tissue from the stomach, obtained at autopsy. The chain employs TRBV3-1 (or the pseudogene TRBV3-2) and TRBJ2-7, with 8 bases that match TRBD1. The CDR3 coding sequence is TGTGCCAGCCTCGGACAGGGAGCCTACGAGCAGTACTTC. Translated: CASLGQGAYEQYF.